The rows below give T cell receptor beta chains drawn from one sample of a study of regulatory T cells in long-lasting Graves disease. TCRdb passed the multiplex PCR reads through MiXCR, listing each CDR3 protein once. The sample holds some 560,000 distinct CDR3 sequences, more than 15% seen once. Another study also made use of these data, one on T cells in Graves' hyperthyroidism and ophthalmopathy.

Specimen: peripheral blood mononuclear cells (PBMCs), collected at new diagnosis, from a patient treated with antithyroid drugs. Every receptor here comes from a woman aged 40-60 years with Graves disease. The CDR3 runs from the conserved cysteine through the conserved F or W. Fields, in order: V gene, CDR3 length, clone size, J gene, D gene, CDR3 DNA, CDR3 protein. A D gene is named only where the DNA matches it firmly. Where a row states a size, it is once, few, many or the class of an expanded clone; other rows omit it.

>TRBV7-2|16|many|TRBJ2-7|NA
TGTGCCAGCAGCTTAGCGTTGCAGCGACCCAACTACGAGCAGTACTTC
CASSLALQRPNYEQYF
>TRBV27|15|NA|TRBJ2-1|NA
TGTGCCAGCAACTTCTTCAGGAGCTCCTACAATGAGCAGTTCTTC
CASNFFRSSYNEQFF
>TRBV3-1|10|NA|TRBJ1-2|TRBD1
TGTGCCACCTACAGGGGCGGCTACACCTTC
CATYRGGYTF
>TRBV3-1|11|many|TRBJ1-1|NA
TGTGCCAGCAGTTCGATTCATGAAGCTTTCTTT
CASSSIHEAFF
>TRBV5-5|14|NA|TRBJ2-7|TRBD1
TGTGCCAGCAGCTCTGGACAGGGTTCCTGCGAGCAGTACTTC
CASSSGQGSCEQYF
>TRBV28|14|NA|TRBJ2-1|TRBD1
TGTGCCAGCAGTTCGGGACAGACCTACAATGAGCAGTTCTTC
CASSSGQTYNEQFF
>TRBV18|13|NA|TRBJ2-7|NA
TGTGCCAGCTCAAGGGGGTTGGACTACGAGCAGTACTTC
CASSRGLDYEQYF
>TRBV19|13|few|TRBJ1-2|TRBD1
TGTGCCAGTAGTTACGGGACAGCTTTTGGCTACACCTTC
CASSYGTAFGYTF
>TRBV12-3/TRBV12-4|14|NA|TRBJ2-7|NA
TGTGCCAGCAGTTTACGAGGGGTTTCCTACGAGCAGTACTTC
CASSLRGVSYEQYF
>TRBV5-5|15|NA|TRBJ1-4|TRBD1
TGTGCCAGCAGCCCGGAAGGGACAGCCCATGAAAAACTGTTTTTT
CASSPEGTAHEKLFF
>TRBV12-3/TRBV12-4|11|few|TRBJ1-1|NA
TGTGCCAGCACCATGGCCACTGAAGTTTTCTTT
CASTMATEVFF
>TRBV7-6|14|NA|TRBJ1-4|NA
TGTGCCAGCAGCCTCGGGACATCCAGGGGAAACTTGTTTTTT
CASSLGTSRGNLFF
>TRBV7-3|14|many|TRBJ2-5|TRBD1
TGTGCCAGCAGCTTGACAGGGAAGTTAGAGACCCAGTACTTC
CASSLTGKLETQYF
>TRBV30|14|few|TRBJ2-7|NA
TGTGCCTGGAATATAGCGGTAAATTCCTACGAGCAGTACTTC
CAWNIAVNSYEQYF
>TRBV7-9|15|many|TRBJ2-1|NA
TGTGCCAGCAGCTTCCAACGGATCTCCTACAATGAGCAGTTCTTC
CASSFQRISYNEQFF
>TRBV20-1|13|many|TRBJ1-5|TRBD1
TGCAGTGCTTCCGTGGACAGGGGACAGCCCCAGCATTTT
CSASVDRGQPQHF
>TRBV10-3|15|many|TRBJ2-3|NA
TGTGCCATCAGTGAGTCAAACCCAAGCACAGATACGCAGTATTTT
CAISESNPSTDTQYF
>TRBV5-1|14|many|TRBJ2-3|NA
TGCGCCAGCAGCTCTAACTCGGACGCGCCAGGCAGGTATTTT
CASSSNSDAPGRYF
>TRBV10-2|14|NA|TRBJ2-2|NA
TGCGCCAGCACCGAGGGCACTAGCCTCGGGGAGCTGTTTTTT
CASTEGTSLGELFF
>TRBV18|19|NA|TRBJ2-3|NA
TGTGCCAGCTCACCCAGACCCCGGGACATCGTCCAGGGGACAGATACGCAGTATTTT
CASSPRPRDIVQGTDTQYF
>TRBV10-2|14|NA|TRBJ1-5|TRBD1
TGCGCTACATCCCCCCGACAGGGGAATCAGCCCCAGCATTTT
CATSPRQGNQPQHF
>TRBV12-5|14|NA|TRBJ2-5|NA
TGTGCTAGTGGTTTGGGCACTGACAAAGAGACCCAGTACTTC
CASGLGTDKETQYF